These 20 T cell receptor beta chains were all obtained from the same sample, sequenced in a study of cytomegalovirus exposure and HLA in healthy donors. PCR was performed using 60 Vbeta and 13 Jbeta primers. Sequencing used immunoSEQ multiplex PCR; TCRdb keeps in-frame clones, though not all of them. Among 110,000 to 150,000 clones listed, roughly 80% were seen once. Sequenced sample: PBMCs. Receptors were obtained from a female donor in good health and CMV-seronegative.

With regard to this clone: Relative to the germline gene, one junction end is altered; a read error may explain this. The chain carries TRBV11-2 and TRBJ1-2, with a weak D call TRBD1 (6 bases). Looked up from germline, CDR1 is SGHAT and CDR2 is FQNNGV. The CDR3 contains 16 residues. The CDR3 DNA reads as TGTGCCAGCAGCCCCCTTGGGGCAGGGGCTAACTATGGCTACCCCTTC. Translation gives CASSPLGAGANYGYPF.

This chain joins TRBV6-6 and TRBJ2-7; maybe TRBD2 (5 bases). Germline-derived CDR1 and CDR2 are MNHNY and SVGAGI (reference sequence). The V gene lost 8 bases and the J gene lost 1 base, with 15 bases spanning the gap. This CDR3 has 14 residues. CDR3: CASGFRDTSYEQYF. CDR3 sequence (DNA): TGTGCCAGCGGTTTTCGGGATACTTCCTACGAGCAGTACTTC.

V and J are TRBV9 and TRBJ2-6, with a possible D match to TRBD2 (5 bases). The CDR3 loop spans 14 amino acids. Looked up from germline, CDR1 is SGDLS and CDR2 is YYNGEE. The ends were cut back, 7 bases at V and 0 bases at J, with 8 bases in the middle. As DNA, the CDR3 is TGTGCCAGCGCTCGGGGCTCTGGGGCCAACGTCCTGACTTTC. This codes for CASARGSGANVLTF.

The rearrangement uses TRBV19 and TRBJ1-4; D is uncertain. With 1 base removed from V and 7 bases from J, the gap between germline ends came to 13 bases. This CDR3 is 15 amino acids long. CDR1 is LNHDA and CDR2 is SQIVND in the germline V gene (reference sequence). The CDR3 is CASSIGPQTGEKLFF. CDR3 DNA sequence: TGTGCCAGTAGTATAGGCCCCCAGACGGGTGAAAAACTGTTTTTT.

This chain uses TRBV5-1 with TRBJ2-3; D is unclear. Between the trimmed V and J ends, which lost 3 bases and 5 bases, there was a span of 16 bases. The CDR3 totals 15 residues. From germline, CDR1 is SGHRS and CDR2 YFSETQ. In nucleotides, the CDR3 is TGCGCCAGCAGCTGGCTAGGTTCCTTGAGAGATACGCAGTATTTT. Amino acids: CASSWLGSLRDTQYF.

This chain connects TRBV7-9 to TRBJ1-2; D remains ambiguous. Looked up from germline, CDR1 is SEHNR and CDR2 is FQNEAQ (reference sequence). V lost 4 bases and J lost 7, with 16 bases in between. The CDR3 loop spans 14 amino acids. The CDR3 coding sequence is TGTGCCAGCAGCTCAGCTGGCGGGCCGTCTGGCTACACCTTC. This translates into CASSSAGGPSGYTF.

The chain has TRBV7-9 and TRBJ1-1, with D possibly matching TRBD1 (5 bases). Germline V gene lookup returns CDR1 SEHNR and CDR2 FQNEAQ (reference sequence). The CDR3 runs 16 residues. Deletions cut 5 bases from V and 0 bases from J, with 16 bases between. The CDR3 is CASSTPGGGMNTEAFF. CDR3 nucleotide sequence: TGTGCCAGCAGCACCCCGGGTGGGGGGATGAACACTGAAGCTTTCTTT.

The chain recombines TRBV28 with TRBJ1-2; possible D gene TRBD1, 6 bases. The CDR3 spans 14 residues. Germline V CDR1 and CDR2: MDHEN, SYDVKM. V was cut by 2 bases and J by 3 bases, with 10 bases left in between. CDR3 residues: CASSLGQHDYGYTF. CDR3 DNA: TGTGCCAGCAGTTTAGGACAGCACGACTATGGCTACACCTTC.

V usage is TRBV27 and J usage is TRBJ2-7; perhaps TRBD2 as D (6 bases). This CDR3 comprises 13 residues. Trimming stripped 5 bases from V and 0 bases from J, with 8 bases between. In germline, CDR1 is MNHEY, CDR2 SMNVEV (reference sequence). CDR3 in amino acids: CASSRGSSYEQYF. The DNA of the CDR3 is TGTGCCAGCAGTCGGGGGTCCTCCTACGAGCAGTACTTC.

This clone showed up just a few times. CDR3 in DNA: TGTGCCAGCAGTGGCGGAGATGGAGTTCCCCAGCATTTT. Its protein product is CASSGGDGVPQHF. V usage is TRBV6-1 and J usage is TRBJ1-5; no firm D call. Trimming stripped 4 bases from V and 10 bases from J, with 14 bases between. The CDR3 is 13 residues long. In germline, CDR1 is MNHNS, CDR2 SASEGT.

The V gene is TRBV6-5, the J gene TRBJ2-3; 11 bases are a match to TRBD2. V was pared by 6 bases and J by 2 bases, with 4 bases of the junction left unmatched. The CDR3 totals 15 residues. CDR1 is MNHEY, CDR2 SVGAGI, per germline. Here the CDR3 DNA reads TGTGCCAGCAGCTTACTAGCGGGGGACACAGATACGCAGTATTTT. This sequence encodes CASSLLAGDTDTQYF.

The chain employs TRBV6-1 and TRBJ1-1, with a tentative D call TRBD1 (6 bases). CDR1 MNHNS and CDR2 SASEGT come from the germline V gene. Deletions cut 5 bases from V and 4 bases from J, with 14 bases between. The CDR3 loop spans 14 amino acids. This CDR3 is CASSPVGGGTEAFF. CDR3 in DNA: TGTGCCAGCAGTCCGGTAGGGGGGGGCACTGAAGCTTTCTTT.

The CDR3 coding sequence is TGTGCCAGCAGGAAGGACAGGGGGCCATATAATTCACCCCTCCACTTT. Its protein is CASRKDRGPYNSPLHF. V and J are TRBV2 and TRBJ1-6, with 11 bases fitting TRBD1. V was clipped by 6 bases and J by 4 bases; unmatched bases: 5. The CDR3 runs 16 residues. Germline CDR1 SNHLY, CDR2 FYNNEI.

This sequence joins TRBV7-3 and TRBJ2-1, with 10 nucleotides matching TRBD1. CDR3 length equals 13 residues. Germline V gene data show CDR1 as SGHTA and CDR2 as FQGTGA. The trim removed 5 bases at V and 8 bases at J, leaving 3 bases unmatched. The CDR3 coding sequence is TGTGCCAGCAGCCCTGGGACAGGGGATGAGCAGTTCTTC. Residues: CASSPGTGDEQFF.

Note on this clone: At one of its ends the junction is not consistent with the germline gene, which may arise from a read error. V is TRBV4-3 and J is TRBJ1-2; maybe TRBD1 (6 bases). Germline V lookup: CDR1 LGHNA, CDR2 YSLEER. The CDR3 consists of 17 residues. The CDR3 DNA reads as TGCGCCAGCAGCCAAGATTTTCCCACAGGGCCTCACTATGGCTACCCCTTC. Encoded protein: CASSQDFPTGPHYGYPF.

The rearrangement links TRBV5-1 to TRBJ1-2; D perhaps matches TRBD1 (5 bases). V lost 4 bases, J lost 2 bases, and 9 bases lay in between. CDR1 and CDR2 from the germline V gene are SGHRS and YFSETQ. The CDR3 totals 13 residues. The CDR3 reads CASSRDSNYGYTF. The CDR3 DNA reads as TGCGCCAGCAGCCGGGACTCCAACTATGGCTACACCTTC.

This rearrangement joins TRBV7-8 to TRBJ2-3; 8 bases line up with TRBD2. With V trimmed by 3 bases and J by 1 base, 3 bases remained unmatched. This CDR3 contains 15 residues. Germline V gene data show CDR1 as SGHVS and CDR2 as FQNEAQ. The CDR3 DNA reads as TGTGCCAGCAGCTTCTATAGCGGGGGCACAGATACGCAGTATTTT. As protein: CASSFYSGGTDTQYF.

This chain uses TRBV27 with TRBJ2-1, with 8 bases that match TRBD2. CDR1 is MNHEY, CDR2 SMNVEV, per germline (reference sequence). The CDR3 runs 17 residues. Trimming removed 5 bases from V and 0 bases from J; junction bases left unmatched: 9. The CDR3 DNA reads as TGTGCCAGCAGTCCGGGAGGGGGGCCCAGCTCCTACAATGAGCAGTTCTTC. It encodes CASSPGGGPSSYNEQFF.

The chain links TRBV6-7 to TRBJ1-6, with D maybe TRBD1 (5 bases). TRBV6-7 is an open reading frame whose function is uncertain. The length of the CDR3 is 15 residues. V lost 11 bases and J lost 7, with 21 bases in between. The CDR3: CAGLMDGGGNSPLHF. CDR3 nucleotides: TGTGCCGGCCTCATGGATGGGGGAGGCAATTCACCCCTCCACTTT.

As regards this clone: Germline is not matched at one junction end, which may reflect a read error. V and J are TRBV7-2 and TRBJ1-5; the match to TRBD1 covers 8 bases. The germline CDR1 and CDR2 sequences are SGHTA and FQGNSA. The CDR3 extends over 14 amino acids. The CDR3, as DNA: TGTGCCAGCAGCCTCACAGGGGGAAATCAGTCCCAGCATTTT. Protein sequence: CASSLTGGNQSQHF.